The subject of this entry is one T cell receptor beta chain. This same CDR3 is encoded by further DNA sequences in the sample. The table came from immunoSEQ multiplex PCR; TCRdb's copy has only in-frame clones and leaves some out. Seen here are some 55,000 clones, approximately 87% observed once, and the top ten hold approximately 5%. This CDR3 is 13 amino acids long. V dropped 0 bases and J dropped 2 bases, with 4 bases sitting between them. CDR1 KGHSH and CDR2 LQKENI come from the germline V gene. This record belongs to a study of T cell changes during pregnancy in multiple sclerosis. The source is a human donor whose cells served as feeder cells for cultures in a pregnancy study. V gene TRBV18 combines with J gene TRBJ1-1; D remains ambiguous. Material: peripheral blood from another person, used as feeder cells. The CDR3 coding sequence is TGTGCCAGCTCACCACCCGGTAACACTGAAGCTTTCTTT. It yields the protein CASSPPGNTEAFF.